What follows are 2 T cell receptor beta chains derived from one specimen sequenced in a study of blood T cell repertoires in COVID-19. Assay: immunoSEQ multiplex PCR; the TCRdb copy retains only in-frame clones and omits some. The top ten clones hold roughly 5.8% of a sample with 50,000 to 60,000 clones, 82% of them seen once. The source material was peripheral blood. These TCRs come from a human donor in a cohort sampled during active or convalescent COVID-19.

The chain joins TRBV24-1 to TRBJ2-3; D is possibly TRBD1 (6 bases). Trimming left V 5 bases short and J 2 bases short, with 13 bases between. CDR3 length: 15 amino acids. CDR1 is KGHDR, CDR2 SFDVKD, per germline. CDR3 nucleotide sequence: TGTGCCACCAGTGCCGGGGACATAAACACAGATACGCAGTATTTT. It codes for CATSAGDINTDTQYF.

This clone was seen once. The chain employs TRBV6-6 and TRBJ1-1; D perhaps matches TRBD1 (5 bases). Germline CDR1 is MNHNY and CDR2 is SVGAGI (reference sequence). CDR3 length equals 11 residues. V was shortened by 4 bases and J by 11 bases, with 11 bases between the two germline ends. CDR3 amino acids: CASSWQGRAFF. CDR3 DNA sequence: TGTGCCAGCAGTTGGCAGGGTAGGGCTTTCTTT.